The T cell receptor beta chain under discussion was sequenced for a study of Graves' ophthalmopathy and Graves' hyperthyroidism. Scientists amplified the TCR beta CDR3 regions from RNA transcripts. A first-round RT-PCR used HTBI primers, followed by a second-round multiplex PCR. Using its own MiXCR run on the multiplex PCR reads, TCRdb lists one record per CDR3 protein. Among about 380,000 distinct CDR3 sequences listed, approximately 15% were seen once. CDR1 is LNHDA, CDR2 SQIVND, per germline (reference sequence). Trimming shortened V by 0 bases and J by 0 bases, and 8 bases separated the two germline ends. The CDR3 loop spans 16 amino acids. This clonotype was recorded many times.

This clonotype was sampled from a young woman with stable Graves' hyperthyroidism. V usage is TRBV19 and J usage is TRBJ2-2; possibly TRBD1 for D (5 bases). Sequences were obtained from peripheral blood. CDR3 region: CASSIDPGPNTGELFF. CDR3 bases: TGTGCCAGTAGTATAGACCCAGGGCCGAACACCGGGGAGCTGTTTTTT. The variable domain in full, with the rest retrieved from reference TRBV19 and TRBJ2-2, is DGGITQSPKYLFRKEGQNVTLSCEQNLNHDAMYWYRQDPGQGLRLIYYSQIVNDFQKGDIAEGYSVSREKKESFPLTVTSAQKNPTAFYLCASSIDPGPNTGELFFGEGSRLTVL.